This TCR beta chain was identified during a study of OX40 agonist ivuxolimab in advanced cancers. In germline, CDR1 is SEHNR, CDR2 FQNEAQ (reference sequence). The CDR3 loop spans 12 amino acids. The V end lost 0 bases, the J end lost 8 bases, and 7 bases lay between the germline ends. Libraries were prepared by immunoSEQ multiplex PCR; TCRdb keeps only in-frame clonotypes and omits some of them. The sample has some 46,000 clones; roughly 94% are singletons. The sequences come from CD4+ or CD8+ T cells sorted from blood, collected in a trial of the OX40 agonist ivuxolimab. The rearrangement uses TRBV7-9 and TRBJ1-2; weak D call: TRBD1 (5 bases). This receptor was obtained from an adult with an advanced solid tumor such as melanoma, head and neck, liver or kidney cancer. DNA of the CDR3: TGTGCCAGCAGCTTAGCCGGGGACGGCTACACCTTC. The encoded protein is CASSLAGDGYTF.